This T cell receptor beta chain derives from a study of blood T cell repertoires in COVID-19. Background on the study: Collection of acute and convalescent COVID-19 samples took place in the United States, Italy and Spain.

Participant reports of clinical history set cohort assignment. Original handling: How many nucleated cells were present was estimated from reference gene primer amplification. The assay was immunoSEQ multiplex PCR, and TCRdb's table has in-frame clones only and misses some. Clone size and the V and J calls come from that table; the DNA yielded D and trimming. The data hold approximately 300,000 clones, with more than 75% observed a single time. V lost 8 bases to trimming and J lost 3 bases, with 8 bases between them. There are 12 residues in the CDR3. CDR1 and CDR2 (germline): LNHNV, YYDKDF (reference sequence).

The sequence came from a man aged 55 to 70 who had recovered from COVID-19. Material for sequencing was PBMCs or T cells enriched from blood (not recorded which). J is TRBJ1-5 and V is TRBV15, with TRBD1 as a possible D gene (5 bases). CDR3 sequence reads: CATGHYNQPQHF. In DNA form, the CDR3 reads TGTGCCACCGGACATTACAATCAGCCCCAGCATTTT. The whole variable domain, filled in from reference TRBV15 and TRBJ1-5, reads DAMVIQNPRYQVTQFGKPVTLSCSQTLNHNVMYWYQQKSSQAPKLLFHYYDKDFNNEADTPDNFQSRRPNTSFCFLDIRSPGLGDTAMYLCATGHYNQPQHFGDGTRLSIL.